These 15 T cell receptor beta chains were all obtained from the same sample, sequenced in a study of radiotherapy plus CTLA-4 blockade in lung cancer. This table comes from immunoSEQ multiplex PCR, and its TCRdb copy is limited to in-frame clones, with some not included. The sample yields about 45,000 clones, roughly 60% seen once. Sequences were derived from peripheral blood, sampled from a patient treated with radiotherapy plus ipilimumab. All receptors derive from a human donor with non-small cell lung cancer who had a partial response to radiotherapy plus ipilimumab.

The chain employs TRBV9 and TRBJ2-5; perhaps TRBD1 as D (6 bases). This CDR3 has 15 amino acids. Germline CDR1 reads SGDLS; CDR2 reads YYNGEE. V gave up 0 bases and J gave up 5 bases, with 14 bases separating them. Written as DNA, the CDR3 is TGTGCCAGCAGCGTAGAGGCAGGGGAGTGGGAGACCCAGTACTTC. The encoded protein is CASSVEAGEWETQYF. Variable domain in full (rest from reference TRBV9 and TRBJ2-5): DSGVTQTPKHLITATGQRVTLRCSPRSGDLSVYWYQQSLDQGLQFLIQYYNGEERAKGNILERFSAQQFPDLHSELNLSSLELGDSALYFCASSVEAGEWETQYFGPGTRLLVL.

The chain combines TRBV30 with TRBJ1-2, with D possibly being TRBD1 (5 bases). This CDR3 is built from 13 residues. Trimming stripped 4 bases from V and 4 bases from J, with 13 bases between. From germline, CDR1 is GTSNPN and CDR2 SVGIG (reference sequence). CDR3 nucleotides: TGTGCCTGGACTATTAGGGGTCCCTATGGCTACACCTTC. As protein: CAWTIRGPYGYTF.

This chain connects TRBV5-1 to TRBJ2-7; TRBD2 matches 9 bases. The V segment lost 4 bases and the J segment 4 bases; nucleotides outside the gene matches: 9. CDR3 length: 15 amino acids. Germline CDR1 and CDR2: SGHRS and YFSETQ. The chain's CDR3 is CASSPLPGLAYEQYF. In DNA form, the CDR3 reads TGCGCCAGCAGCCCCCTTCCGGGACTAGCTTACGAGCAGTACTTC.

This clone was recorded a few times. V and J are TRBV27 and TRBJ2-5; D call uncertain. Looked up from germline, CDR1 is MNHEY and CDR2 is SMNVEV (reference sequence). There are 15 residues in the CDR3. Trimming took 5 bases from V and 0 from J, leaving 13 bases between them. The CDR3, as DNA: TGTGCCAGCAGTGATTTGCTTGGAGACCAAGAGACCCAGTACTTC. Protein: CASSDLLGDQETQYF.

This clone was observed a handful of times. The CDR3 nucleotides read TGTGCCAGCAGCGACTCCCGGGACACTGATAGCAATCAGCCCCAGCATTTT. It codes for CASSDSRDTDSNQPQHF. The chain recombines TRBV7-9 with TRBJ1-5, with a possible D match to TRBD1 (6 bases). With 5 bases removed from V and 0 bases from J, the gap between germline ends came to 17 bases. Germline V gene lookup returns CDR1 SEHNR and CDR2 FQNEAQ (reference sequence). The CDR3 runs 17 residues.

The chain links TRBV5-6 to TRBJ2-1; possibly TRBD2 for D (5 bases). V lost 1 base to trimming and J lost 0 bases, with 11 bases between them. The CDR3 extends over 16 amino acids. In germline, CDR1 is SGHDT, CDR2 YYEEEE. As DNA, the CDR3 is TGTGCCAGCAGCTTGTATTCGGGAAGCTCCTACAATGAGCAGTTCTTC. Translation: CASSLYSGSSYNEQFF.

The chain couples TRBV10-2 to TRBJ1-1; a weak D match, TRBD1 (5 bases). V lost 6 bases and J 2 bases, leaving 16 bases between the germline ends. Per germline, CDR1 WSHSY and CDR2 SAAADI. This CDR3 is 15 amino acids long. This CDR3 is CASRKATDSNTEAFF. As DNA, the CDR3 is TGCGCCAGCAGGAAAGCGACAGACAGTAACACTGAAGCTTTCTTT.

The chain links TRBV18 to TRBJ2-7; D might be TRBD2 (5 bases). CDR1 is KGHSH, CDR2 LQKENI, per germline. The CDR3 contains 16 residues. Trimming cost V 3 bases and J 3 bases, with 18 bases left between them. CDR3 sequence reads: CASSPSRTGLSYEQYF. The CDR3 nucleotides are TGTGCCAGCTCACCTTCCCGGACTGGTCTAAGCTACGAGCAGTACTTC.

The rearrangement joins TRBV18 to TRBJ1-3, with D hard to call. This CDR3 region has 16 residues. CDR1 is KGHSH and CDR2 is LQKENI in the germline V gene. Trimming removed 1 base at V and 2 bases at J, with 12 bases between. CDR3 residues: CASSPRGAAAGNTIYF. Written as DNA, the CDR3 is TGTGCCAGCTCACCACGGGGAGCTGCTGCTGGAAACACCATATATTTT.

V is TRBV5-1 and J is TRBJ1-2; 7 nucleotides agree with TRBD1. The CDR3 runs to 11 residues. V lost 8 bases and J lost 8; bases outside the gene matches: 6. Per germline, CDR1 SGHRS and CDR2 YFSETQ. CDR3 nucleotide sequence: TGCGCCAGTTCCGGAGGGGGCGGCTACACCTTC. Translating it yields CASSGGGGYTF. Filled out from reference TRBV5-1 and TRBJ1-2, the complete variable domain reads KAGVTQTPRYLIKTRGQQVTLSCSPISGHRSVSWYQQTPGQGLQFLFEYFSETQRNKGNFPGRFSGRQFSNSRSEMNVSTLELGDSALYLCASSGGGGYTFGSGTRLTVV.

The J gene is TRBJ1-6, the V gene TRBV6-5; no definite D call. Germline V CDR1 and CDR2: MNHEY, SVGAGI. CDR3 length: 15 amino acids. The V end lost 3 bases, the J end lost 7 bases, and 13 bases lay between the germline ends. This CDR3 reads CASSYWFRENSPLHF. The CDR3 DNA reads TGTGCCAGCAGTTATTGGTTCCGGGAGAATTCACCCCTCCACTTT.

The CDR3 nucleotides read TGCAGCGTTGAAACAGGGTCAGATACGCAGTATTTT. Amino acids: CSVETGSDTQYF. This chain connects TRBV29-1 to TRBJ2-3, with D possibly TRBD1 on 6 matching bases. The V gene lost 2 bases and the J gene lost 4 bases, with 7 bases spanning the gap. This CDR3 contains 12 residues. In germline, CDR1 is SQVTM, CDR2 ANQGSEA.

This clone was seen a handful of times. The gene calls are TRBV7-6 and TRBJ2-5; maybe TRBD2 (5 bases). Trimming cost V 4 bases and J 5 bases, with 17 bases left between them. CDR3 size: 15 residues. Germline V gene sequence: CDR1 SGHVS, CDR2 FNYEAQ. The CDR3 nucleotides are TGTGCCAGCAGCTACGTCGGTACACCGGGGGAGACCCAGTACTTC. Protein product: CASSYVGTPGETQYF.

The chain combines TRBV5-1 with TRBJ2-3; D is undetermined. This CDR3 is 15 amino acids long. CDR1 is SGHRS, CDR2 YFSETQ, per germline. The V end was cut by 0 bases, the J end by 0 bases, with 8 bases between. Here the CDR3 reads CASSLDSTSTDTQYF. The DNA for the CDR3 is TGCGCCAGCAGCTTGGACAGTACTAGCACAGATACGCAGTATTTT.

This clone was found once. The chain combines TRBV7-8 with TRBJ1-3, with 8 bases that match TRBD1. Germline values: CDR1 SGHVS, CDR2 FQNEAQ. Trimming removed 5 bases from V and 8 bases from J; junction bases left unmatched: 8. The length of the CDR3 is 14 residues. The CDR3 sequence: CASSLAGGRDTIYF. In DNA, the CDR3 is TGTGCCAGCAGCCTGGCAGGGGGCAGGGACACCATATATTTT.